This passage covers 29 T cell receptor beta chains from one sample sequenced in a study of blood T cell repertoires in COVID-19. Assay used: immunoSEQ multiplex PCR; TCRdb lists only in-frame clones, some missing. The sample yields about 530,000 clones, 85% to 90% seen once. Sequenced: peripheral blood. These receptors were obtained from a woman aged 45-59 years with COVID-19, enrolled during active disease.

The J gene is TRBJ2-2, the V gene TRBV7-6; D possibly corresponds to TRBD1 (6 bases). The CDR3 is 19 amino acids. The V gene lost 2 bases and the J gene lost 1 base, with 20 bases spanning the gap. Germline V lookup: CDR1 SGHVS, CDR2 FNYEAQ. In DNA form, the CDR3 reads TGTGCCAGCAGCTTACCCCTCTCCGACCCAGGGGAGAACACCGGGGAGCTGTTTTTT. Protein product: CASSLPLSDPGENTGELFF.

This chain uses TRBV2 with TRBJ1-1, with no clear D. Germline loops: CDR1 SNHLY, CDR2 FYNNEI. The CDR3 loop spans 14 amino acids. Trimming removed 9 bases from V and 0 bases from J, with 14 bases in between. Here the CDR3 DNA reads TGTGCCAGTAAGTCGGAGATTATGAACACTGAAGCTTTCTTT. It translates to CASKSEIMNTEAFF. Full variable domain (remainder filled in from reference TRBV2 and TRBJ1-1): EPEVTQTPSHQVTQMGQEVILRCVPISNHLYFYWYRQILGQKVEFLVSFYNNEISEKSEIFDDQFSVERPDGSNFTLKIRSTKLEDSAMYFCASKSEIMNTEAFFGQGTRLTVV.

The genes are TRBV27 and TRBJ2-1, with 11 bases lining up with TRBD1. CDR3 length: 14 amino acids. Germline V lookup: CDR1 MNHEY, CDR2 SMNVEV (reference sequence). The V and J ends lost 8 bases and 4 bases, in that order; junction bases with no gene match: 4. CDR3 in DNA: TGTGCCAGCTCAGGGACAGGGGGATACAATGAGCAGTTCTTC. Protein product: CASSGTGGYNEQFF.

CDR3 in DNA: TGCGCCAGCAGCTTGGGAGGGGGCGTTCGAAGCTACACCTTC. Translation gives CASSLGGGVRSYTF. This rearrangement joins TRBV5-1 to TRBJ1-2; 7 bases are a match to TRBD1. With V trimmed by 0 bases and J by 9 bases, 8 bases remained unmatched. CDR1 SGHRS and CDR2 YFSETQ come from the germline V gene. The CDR3 spans 14 residues.

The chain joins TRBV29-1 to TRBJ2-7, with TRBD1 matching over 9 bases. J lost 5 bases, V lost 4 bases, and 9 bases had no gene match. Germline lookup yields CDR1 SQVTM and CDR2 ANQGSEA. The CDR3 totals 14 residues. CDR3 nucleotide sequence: TGCAGCGTTGGATCGGACAGGGGACGCCACGAGCAGTACTTC. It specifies CSVGSDRGRHEQYF.

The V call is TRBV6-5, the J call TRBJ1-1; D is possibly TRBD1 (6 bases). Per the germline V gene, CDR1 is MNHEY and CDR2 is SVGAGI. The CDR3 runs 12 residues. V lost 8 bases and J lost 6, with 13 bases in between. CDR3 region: CASRRGGSEAFF. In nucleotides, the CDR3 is TGTGCCAGCCGGCGGGGGGGCTCTGAAGCTTTCTTT.

The CDR3, as DNA: TGTGCCAGCAGCTTACAGTGGTTCACTGAAGCTTTCTTT. Translating gives CASSLQWFTEAFF. This chain links TRBV7-2 with TRBJ1-1; D not resolved. The V end lost 2 bases, the J end lost 4 bases, and 8 bases lay between the germline ends. This CDR3 is built from 13 residues. Germline-derived CDR1 and CDR2 are SGHTA and FQGNSA.

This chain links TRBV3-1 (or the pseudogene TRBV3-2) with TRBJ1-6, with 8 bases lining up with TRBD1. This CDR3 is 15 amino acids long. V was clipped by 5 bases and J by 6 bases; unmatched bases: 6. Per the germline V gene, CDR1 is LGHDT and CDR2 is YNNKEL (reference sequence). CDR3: CASSEVRGPNSPLHF. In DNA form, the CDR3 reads TGTGCCAGCAGCGAGGTCAGGGGGCCTAATTCACCCCTCCACTTT.

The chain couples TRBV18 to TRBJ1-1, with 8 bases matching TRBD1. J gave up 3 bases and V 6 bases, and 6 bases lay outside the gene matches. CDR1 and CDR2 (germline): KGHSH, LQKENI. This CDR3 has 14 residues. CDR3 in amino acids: CASSLDRADTEAFF. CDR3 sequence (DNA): TGTGCCAGCTCGCTGGACAGGGCGGACACTGAAGCTTTCTTT.

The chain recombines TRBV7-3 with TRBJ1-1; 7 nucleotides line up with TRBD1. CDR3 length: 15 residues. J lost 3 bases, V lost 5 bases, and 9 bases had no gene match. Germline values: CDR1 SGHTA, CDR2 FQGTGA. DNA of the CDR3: TGTGCCAGCAGCGCTACAGGGGAGTGGCACACTGAAGCTTTCTTT. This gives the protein CASSATGEWHTEAFF.

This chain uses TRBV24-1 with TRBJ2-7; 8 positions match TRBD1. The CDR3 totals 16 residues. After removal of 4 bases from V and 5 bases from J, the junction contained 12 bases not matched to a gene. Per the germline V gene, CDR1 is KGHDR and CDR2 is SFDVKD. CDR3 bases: TGTGCCACCAGTGACCGCAGACAGGGGAGCGGCGACGAGCAGTACTTC. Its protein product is CATSDRRQGSGDEQYF.

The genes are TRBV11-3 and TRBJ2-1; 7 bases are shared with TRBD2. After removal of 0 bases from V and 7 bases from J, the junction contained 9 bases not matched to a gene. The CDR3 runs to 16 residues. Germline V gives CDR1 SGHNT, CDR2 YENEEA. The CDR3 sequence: CASSLDGGGEGNEQFF. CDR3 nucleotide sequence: TGTGCCAGCAGCTTAGATGGTGGGGGGGAAGGTAATGAGCAGTTCTTC.

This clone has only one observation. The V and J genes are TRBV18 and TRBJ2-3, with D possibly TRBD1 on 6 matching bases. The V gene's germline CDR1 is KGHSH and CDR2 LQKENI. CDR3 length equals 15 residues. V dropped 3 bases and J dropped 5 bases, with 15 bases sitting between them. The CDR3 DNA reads TGTGCCAGCTCACCTGACAGGCCCCCGTTAGATACGCAGTATTTT. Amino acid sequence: CASSPDRPPLDTQYF.

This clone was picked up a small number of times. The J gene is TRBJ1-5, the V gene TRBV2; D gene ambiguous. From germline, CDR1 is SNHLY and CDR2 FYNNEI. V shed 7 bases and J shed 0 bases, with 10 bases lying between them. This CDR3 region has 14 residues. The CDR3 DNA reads TGTGCCAGCAACACCTACTATAGCAATCAGCCCCAGCATTTT. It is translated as CASNTYYSNQPQHF. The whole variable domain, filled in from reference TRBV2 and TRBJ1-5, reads EPEVTQTPSHQVTQMGQEVILRCVPISNHLYFYWYRQILGQKVEFLVSFYNNEISEKSEIFDDQFSVERPDGSNFTLKIRSTKLEDSAMYFCASNTYYSNQPQHFGDGTRLSIL.

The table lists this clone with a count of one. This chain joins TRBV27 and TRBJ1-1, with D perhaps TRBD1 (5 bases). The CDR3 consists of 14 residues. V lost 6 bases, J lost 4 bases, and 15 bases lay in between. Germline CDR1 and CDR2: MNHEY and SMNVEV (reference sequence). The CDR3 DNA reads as TGTGCCAGCAGCAACAGCCCCGGGGGCACTGAAGCTTTCTTT. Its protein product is CASSNSPGGTEAFF.

The CDR3 DNA reads as TGTGCCAGCAGCCCATCCGGGCAGGGGTATGGCTACACCTTC. This encodes CASSPSGQGYGYTF. The V and J genes are TRBV7-8 and TRBJ1-2, with D maybe TRBD1 (6 bases). The CDR3 sequence is 14 residues long. Trimming pared 5 bases from V and 5 bases from J, leaving 15 bases between. Germline CDR1 reads SGHVS; CDR2 reads FQNEAQ.

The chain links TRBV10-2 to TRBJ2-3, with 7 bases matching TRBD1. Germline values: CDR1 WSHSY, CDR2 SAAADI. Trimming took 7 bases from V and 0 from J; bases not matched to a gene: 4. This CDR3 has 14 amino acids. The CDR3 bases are TGCGCCAGCATCGAGGGGGCCAGCACAGATACGCAGTATTTT. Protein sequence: CASIEGASTDTQYF.

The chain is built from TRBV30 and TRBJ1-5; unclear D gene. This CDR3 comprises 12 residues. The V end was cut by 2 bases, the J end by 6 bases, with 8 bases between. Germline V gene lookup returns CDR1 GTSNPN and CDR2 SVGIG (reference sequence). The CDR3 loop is CAWSRGIQPQHF. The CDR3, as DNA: TGTGCCTGGAGTAGAGGGATTCAGCCCCAGCATTTT.

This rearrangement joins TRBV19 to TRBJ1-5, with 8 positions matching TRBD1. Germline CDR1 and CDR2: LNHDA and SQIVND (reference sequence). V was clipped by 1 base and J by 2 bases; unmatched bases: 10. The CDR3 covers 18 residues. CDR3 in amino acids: CASSIGGTGSMGNQPQHF. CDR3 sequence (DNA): TGTGCCAGTAGTATAGGGGGGACAGGATCCATGGGCAATCAGCCCCAGCATTTT.

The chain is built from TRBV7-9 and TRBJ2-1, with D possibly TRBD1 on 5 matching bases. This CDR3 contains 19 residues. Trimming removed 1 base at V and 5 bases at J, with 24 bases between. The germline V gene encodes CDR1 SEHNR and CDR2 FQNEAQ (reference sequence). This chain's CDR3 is CASSLGAEKTAKTNNEQFF. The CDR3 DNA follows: TGTGCCAGCAGCTTAGGGGCCGAAAAGACAGCCAAAACAAACAATGAGCAGTTCTTC.

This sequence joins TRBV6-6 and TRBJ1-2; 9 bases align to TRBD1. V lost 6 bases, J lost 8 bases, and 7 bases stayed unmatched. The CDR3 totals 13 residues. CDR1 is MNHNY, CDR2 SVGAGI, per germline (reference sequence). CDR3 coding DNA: TGTGCCAGCAGGGGGGACAGGGAGCAAGGCTACACCTTC. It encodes CASRGDREQGYTF.

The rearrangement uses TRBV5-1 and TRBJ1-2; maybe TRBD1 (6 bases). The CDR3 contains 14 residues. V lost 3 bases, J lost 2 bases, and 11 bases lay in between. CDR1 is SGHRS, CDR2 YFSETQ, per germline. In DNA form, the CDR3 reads TGCGCCAGCAGCTCTAGCACAGGGAACTATGGCTACACCTTC. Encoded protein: CASSSSTGNYGYTF.

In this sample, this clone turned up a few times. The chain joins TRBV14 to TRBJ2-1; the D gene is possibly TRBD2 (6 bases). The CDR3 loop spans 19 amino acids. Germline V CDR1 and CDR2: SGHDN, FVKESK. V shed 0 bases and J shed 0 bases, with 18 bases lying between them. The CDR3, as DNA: TGTGCCAGCAGCCAAGAAAGTGGACCCCGGGGGAGCTCCTACAATGAGCAGTTCTTC. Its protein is CASSQESGPRGSSYNEQFF.

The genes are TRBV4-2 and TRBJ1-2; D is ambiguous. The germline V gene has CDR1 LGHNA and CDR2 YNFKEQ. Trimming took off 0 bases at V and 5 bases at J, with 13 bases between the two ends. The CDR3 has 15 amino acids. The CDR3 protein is CASSQDVRERYGYTF. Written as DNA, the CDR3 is TGTGCCAGCAGCCAAGATGTCCGGGAGAGGTATGGCTACACCTTC.

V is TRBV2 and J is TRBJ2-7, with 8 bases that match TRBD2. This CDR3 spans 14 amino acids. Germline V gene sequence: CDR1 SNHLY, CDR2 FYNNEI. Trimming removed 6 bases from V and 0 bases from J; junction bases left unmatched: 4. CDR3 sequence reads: CASSLLAASYEQYF. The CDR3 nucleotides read TGTGCCAGCAGCTTACTAGCGGCCTCCTACGAGCAGTACTTC.

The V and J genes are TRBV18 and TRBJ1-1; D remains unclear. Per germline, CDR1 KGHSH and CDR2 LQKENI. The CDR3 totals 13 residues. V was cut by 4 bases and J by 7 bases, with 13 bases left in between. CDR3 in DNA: TGTGCCAGCTCACAGATAGCGGTCGATGAAGCTTTCTTT. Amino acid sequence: CASSQIAVDEAFF.

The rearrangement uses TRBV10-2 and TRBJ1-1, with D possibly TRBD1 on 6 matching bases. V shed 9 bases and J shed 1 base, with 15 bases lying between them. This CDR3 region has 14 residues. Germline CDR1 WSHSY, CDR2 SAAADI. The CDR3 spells CASRKNRENTEAFF. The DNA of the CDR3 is TGCGCCAGTCGGAAAAACAGGGAGAACACTGAAGCTTTCTTT.

The CDR3 nucleotides are TGTGCCAGCAAGGGACAGGGGTTGTCGAATTCACCCCTCCACTTT. The encoded protein is CASKGQGLSNSPLHF. This chain joins TRBV19 and TRBJ1-6, with 10 bases matching TRBD1. The CDR3 sequence is 15 residues long. Trimming at V came to 9 bases and at J to 7 bases, leaving 9 bases not matched to a gene. CDR1 LNHDA and CDR2 SQIVND come from the germline V gene (reference sequence).

In nucleotides, the CDR3 is TGTGCCAGCTCACCTAGGAGGACCCGAGAAAAAAGCGGGGAGCTGTTTTTT. It yields the protein CASSPRRTREKSGELFF. The rearrangement joins TRBV18 to TRBJ2-2; perhaps TRBD2 as D (5 bases). V was cut by 3 bases and J by 7 bases, with 21 bases left in between. In germline, CDR1 is KGHSH, CDR2 LQKENI. There are 17 residues in the CDR3.